This TCR beta chain was retrieved from a study of blood T cells in healthy people across ages. Broader study findings: In long-lived donors, naive CD4+ cell counts and diversity exceeded those of aged donors.

Comment on this clonotype: What it recognizes is unknown.

Aged about 6 to 95, donors were systemically healthy Caucasians from Russia. A minimum of 7 million PBMCs was isolated per sample. V was shortened by 3 bases and J by 11 bases, with 8 bases between the two germline ends. Germline-derived CDR1 and CDR2 are SGHAT and FQNNGV. CDR3 length: 11 residues. Alongside a J-beta primer mix, a sample-barcoded 5' primer served in a second PCR lasting 7 to 11 cycles. The template-switch adaptor, which had 12 random nucleotides, put a tag on each cDNA molecule. Each CDR3 protein is one row after TCRdb ran MiXCR on the 5' RACE reads. Among roughly 1.5 million distinct CDR3 sequences listed, under 55% were seen once.

Sequences were obtained from blood. V and J are TRBV11-2 and TRBJ2-1, with D unclear. This receptor was obtained from a young woman in good health. The CDR3 DNA reads as TGTGCCAGCAGCTTTCGATACAAGCAGTTCTTC. Translated, it gives CASSFRYKQFF.